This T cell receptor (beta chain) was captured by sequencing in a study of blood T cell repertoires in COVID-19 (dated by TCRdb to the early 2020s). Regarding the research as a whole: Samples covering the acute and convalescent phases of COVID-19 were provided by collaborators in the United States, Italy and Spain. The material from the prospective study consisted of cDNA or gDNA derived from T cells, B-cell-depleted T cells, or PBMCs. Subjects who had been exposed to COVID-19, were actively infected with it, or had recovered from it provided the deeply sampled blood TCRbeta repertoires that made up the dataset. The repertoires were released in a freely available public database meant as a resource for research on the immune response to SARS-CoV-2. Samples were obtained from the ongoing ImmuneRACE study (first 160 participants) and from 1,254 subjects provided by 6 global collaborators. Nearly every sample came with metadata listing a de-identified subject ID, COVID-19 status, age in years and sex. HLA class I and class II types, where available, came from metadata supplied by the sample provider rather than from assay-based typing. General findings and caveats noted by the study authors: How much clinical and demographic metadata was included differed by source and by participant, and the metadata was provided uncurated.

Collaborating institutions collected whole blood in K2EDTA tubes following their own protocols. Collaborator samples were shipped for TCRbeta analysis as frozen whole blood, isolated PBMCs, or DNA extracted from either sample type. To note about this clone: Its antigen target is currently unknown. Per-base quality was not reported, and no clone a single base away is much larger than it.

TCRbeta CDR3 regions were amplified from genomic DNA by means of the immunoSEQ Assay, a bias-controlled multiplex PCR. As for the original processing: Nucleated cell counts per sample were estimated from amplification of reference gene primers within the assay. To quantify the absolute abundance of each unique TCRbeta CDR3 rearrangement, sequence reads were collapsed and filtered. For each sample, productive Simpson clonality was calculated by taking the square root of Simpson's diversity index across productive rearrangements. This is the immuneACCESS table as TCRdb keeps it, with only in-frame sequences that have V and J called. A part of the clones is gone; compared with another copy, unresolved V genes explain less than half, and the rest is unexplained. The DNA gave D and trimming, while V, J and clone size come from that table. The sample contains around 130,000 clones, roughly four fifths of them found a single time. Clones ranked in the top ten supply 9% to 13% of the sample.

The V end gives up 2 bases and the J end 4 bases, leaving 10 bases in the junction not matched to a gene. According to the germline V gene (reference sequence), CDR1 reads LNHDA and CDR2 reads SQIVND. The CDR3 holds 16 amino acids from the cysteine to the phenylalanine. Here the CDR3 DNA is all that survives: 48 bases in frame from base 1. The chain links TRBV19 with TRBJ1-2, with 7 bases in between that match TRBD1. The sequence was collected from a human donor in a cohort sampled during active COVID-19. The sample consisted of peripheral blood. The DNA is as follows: TGTGCCAGTAGTATATCGGAAACAGGGGCCTCCTATGGCTACACCTTC. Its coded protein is CASSISETGASYGYTF.